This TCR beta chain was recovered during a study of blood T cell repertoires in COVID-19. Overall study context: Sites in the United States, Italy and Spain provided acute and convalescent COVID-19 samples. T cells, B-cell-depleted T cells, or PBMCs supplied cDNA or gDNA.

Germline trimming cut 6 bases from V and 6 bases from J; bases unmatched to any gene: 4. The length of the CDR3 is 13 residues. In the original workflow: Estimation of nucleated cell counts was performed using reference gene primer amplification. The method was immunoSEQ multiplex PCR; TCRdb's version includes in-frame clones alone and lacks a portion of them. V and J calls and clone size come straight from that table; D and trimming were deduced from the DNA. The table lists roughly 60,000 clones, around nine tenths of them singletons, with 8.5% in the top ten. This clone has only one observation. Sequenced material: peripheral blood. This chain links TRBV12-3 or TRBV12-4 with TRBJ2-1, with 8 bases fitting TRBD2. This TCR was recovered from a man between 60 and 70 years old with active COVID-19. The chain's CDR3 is CASSAGTSNEQFF. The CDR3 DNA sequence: TGTGCCAGCAGCGCCGGGACTAGCAATGAGCAGTTCTTC.